This T cell receptor beta chain is from a study of shared clonotypes between healthy human individuals. Germline CDR1 LNHDA, CDR2 SQIVND (reference sequence). The CDR3 consists of 15 residues. V was pared by 4 bases and J by 6 bases, with 8 bases of the junction left unmatched. Using immunoSEQ multiplex PCR, the repertoire was profiled, and TCRdb retains in-frame clones only, with some absent. The sample yields hundreds of thousands of clones, roughly 73% seen once. All of the donors resided in Nashville, Tennessee, and each was a Caucasian adult. CD4+ cells underwent separation, giving CD45RA+ naive and CD45RA-negative memory subsets.

The TCR sequence derives from a woman in her 30s in good health. The sequenced material came from memory CD4+ T cells sorted from blood. Subset described: CD45RA-negative fraction. The J gene is TRBJ1-5, the V gene TRBV19, with 8 nucleotides matching TRBD1. CDR3 DNA sequence: TGTGCCAGTAGTAGGCAGGGGGCAGGCATTCAGCCCCAGCATTTT. It codes for CASSRQGAGIQPQHF.